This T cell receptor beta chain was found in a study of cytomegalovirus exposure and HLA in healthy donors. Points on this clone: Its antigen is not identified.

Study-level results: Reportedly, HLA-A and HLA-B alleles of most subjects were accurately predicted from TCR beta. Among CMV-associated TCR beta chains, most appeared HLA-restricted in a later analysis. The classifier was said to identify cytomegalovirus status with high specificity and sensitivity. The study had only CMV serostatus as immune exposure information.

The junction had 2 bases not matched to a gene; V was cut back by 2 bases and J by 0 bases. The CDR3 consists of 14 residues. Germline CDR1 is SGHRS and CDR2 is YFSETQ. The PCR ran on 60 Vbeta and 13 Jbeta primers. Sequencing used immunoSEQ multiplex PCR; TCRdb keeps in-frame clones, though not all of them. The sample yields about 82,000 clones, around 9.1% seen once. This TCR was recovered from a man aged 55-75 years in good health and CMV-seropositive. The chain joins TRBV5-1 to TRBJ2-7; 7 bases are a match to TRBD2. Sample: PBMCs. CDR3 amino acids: CASSLQRDSYEQYF. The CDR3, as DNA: TGCGCCAGCAGCTTACAGCGGGACTCCTACGAGCAGTACTTC. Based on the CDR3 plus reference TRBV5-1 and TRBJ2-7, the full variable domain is KAGVTQTPRYLIKTRGQQVTLSCSPISGHRSVSWYQQTPGQGLQFLFEYFSETQRNKGNFPGRFSGRQFSNSRSEMNVSTLELGDSALYLCASSLQRDSYEQYFGPGTRLTVT.